The next 17 T cell receptor beta chains were all read from a single sample in a study of control samples from healthy donors and cancer patients (dated by TCRdb to 2020 to 2021). Receptor libraries were prepared by the immunoSEQ multiplex PCR assay. Sourced from immuneACCESS, this table was stored by TCRdb with only in-frame sequences that have V and J called. A share of the clones is absent; for the studies checked, an unresolved V gene accounts for under half, and the remainder has no known explanation. The sample table shows around 100,000 clones, and about 90% are seen once. The ten most abundant clones make up 18% of the sample. Sequences were obtained from blood. The receptors were gathered from a woman aged 45-60 years in good health.

This rearrangement joins TRBV9 to TRBJ1-4, with D tentatively TRBD1 (6 bases). This CDR3 contains 15 residues. Trimming pared 0 bases from V and 4 bases from J, leaving 10 bases between. The germline V gene encodes CDR1 SGDLS and CDR2 YYNGEE. The CDR3 bases are TGTGCCAGCAGCGTAGAAGGCAGGGGTAATGAAAAACTGTTTTTT. This encodes CASSVEGRGNEKLFF.

V is TRBV29-1 and J is TRBJ2-4; D perhaps matches TRBD1 (7 bases). V was clipped by 5 bases and J by 3 bases, with 20 bases between them. The CDR3 sequence is 16 residues long. In germline, CDR1 is SQVTM, CDR2 ANQGSEA. CDR3 coding DNA: TGCAGCGTTTATGGGGGGCAGGGGGGATTCAAAAACATTCAGTACTTC. Residues: CSVYGGQGGFKNIQYF. The whole variable domain, remainder taken from reference TRBV29-1 and TRBJ2-4, is SAVISQKPSRDICQRGTSLTIQCQVDSQVTMMFWYRQQPGQSLTLIATANQGSEATYESGFVIDKFPISRPNLTFSTLTVSNMSPEDSSIYLCSVYGGQGGFKNIQYFGAGTRLSVL.

This sequence joins TRBV6-4 and TRBJ2-5, with TRBD1 matching 7 bases. Looked up from germline, CDR1 is MRHNA and CDR2 is SNTAGT. V trimming: 4 bases; J trimming: 5 bases; junction bases outside the gene matches: 4. CDR3 length equals 13 residues. The CDR3 nucleotides read TGTGCCAGCAGTGGTGAGACAGGGGAGACCCAGTACTTC. It is translated as CASSGETGETQYF.

V and J are TRBV5-1 and TRBJ2-3; D is perhaps TRBD1 (6 bases). Germline V gene lookup returns CDR1 SGHRS and CDR2 YFSETQ. V was cut by 5 bases and J by 3 bases, with 19 bases left in between. This CDR3 is 16 amino acids long. CDR3 sequence: CASSDPNRVGTDTQYF. For the CDR3, the DNA is TGCGCCAGCAGTGACCCCAACAGGGTTGGGACAGATACGCAGTATTTT.

This chain connects TRBV5-4 to TRBJ2-6, with D uncertain. CDR1 SGHNT and CDR2 YYREEE come from the germline V gene (reference sequence). This CDR3 is 18 amino acids long. Trimming took 1 base from V and 0 from J, leaving 14 bases between them. This chain's CDR3 is CASSLLVRSPSGANVLTF. The CDR3 region has the DNA TGTGCCAGCAGCTTGCTAGTACGGAGCCCCTCTGGGGCCAACGTCCTGACTTTC. Filled out from reference TRBV5-4 and TRBJ2-6, the complete variable domain reads ETGVTQSPTHLIKTRGQQVTLRCSSQSGHNTVSWYQQALGQGPQFIFQYYREEENGRGNFPPRFSGLQFPNYSSELNVNALELDDSALYLCASSLLVRSPSGANVLTFGAGSRLTVL.

The rearrangement links TRBV3-1 (or the pseudogene TRBV3-2) to TRBJ2-3, with D perhaps assigned TRBD1 or TRBD2 (6 bases each). This CDR3 has 13 amino acids. V lost 9 bases, J lost 0 bases, and 10 bases lay in between. The germline gives CDR1 LGHDT, CDR2 YNNKEL (reference sequence). The CDR3 DNA reads as TGTGCCAGAGGAGGGGGAAGCACAGATACGCAGTATTTT. Protein: CARGGGSTDTQYF.

The rearrangement links TRBV7-3 to TRBJ2-5; weak D call: TRBD1 (6 bases). CDR1 SGHTA and CDR2 FQGTGA come from the germline V gene. The length of the CDR3 is 15 residues. Trimming took 4 bases from V and 1 from J, leaving 13 bases between them. The CDR3 here is CASSYSTGSQETQYF. In nucleotides, the CDR3 is TGTGCCAGCAGCTACTCAACAGGGAGCCAAGAGACCCAGTACTTC.

This chain joins TRBV30 and TRBJ1-5; weak D call: TRBD1 (5 bases). Trimming took off 4 bases at V and 4 bases at J, with 17 bases between the two ends. CDR1 GTSNPN and CDR2 SVGIG come from the germline V gene (reference sequence). CDR3 length: 15 residues. In DNA form, the CDR3 reads TGTGCCTGGACGCCCCGGGGCACACGGAATCAGCCCCAGCATTTT. It specifies CAWTPRGTRNQPQHF.

V gene TRBV7-8 combines with J gene TRBJ1-1, with a possible D match to TRBD1 (5 bases). Trimming cost V 2 bases and J 3 bases, with 13 bases left between them. This CDR3 contains 15 residues. Germline values: CDR1 SGHVS, CDR2 FQNEAQ. The CDR3 sequence is CASSLLWGGDTEAFF. The CDR3 bases are TGTGCCAGCAGCTTACTTTGGGGGGGGGACACTGAAGCTTTCTTT.

This chain uses TRBV5-1 with TRBJ1-2; 7 nucleotides line up with TRBD1. CDR3 length: 15 amino acids. Germline lookup yields CDR1 SGHRS and CDR2 YFSETQ. The junction had 10 bases not matched to a gene; V was cut back by 4 bases and J by 4 bases. The CDR3, as DNA: TGCGCCAGCAGCCTCCAGGGGGGCGGAACCTATGGCTACACCTTC. It specifies CASSLQGGGTYGYTF.

This clone showed up just once. The chain couples TRBV13 to TRBJ2-7; 10 nucleotides line up with TRBD1. From germline, CDR1 is PRHDT and CDR2 FYEKMQ (reference sequence). With 6 bases clipped from V and 3 bases from J, the junction kept 8 bases outside the gene matches. The CDR3 contains 15 residues. The CDR3 protein is CASRSRGQGIYEQYF. In nucleotides, the CDR3 is TGTGCCAGCAGATCCAGGGGACAGGGGATCTACGAGCAGTACTTC. Looking up the rest from reference TRBV13 and TRBJ2-7 gives the full variable domain: AAGVIQSPRHLIKEKRETATLKCYPIPRHDTVYWYQQGPGQDPQFLISFYEKMQSDKGSIPDRFSAQQFSDYHSELNMSSLELGDSALYFCASRSRGQGIYEQYFGPGTRLTVT.

This chain links TRBV7-7 with TRBJ2-5, with TRBD2 as a possible D gene (6 bases). From germline, CDR1 is SSHAT and CDR2 FNYEAQ (reference sequence). The V end was cut by 2 bases, the J end by 3 bases, with 28 bases between. The CDR3 runs to 20 residues. The CDR3 loop reads CASSLKSPGTGLTGEETQYF. The CDR3 coding sequence is TGTGCCAGCAGCTTAAAGTCCCCCGGGACGGGTCTGACGGGAGAAGAGACCCAGTACTTC.

The chain links TRBV3-1 (or the pseudogene TRBV3-2) to TRBJ1-5; unclear D gene. Germline V gene lookup returns CDR1 LGHDT and CDR2 YNNKEL (reference sequence). This CDR3 region has 12 residues. With 2 bases removed from V and 7 bases from J, the gap between germline ends came to 6 bases. CDR3 sequence: CASSQSGQPQHF. The CDR3 nucleotides read TGTGCCAGCAGCCAAAGTGGGCAGCCCCAGCATTTT.

The V call is TRBV3-1 (or the pseudogene TRBV3-2), the J call TRBJ1-1; the D gene is possibly TRBD1 (5 bases). CDR1 and CDR2 (germline): LGHDT, YNNKEL (reference sequence). The CDR3 length is 13 residues. The germline V and J ends were trimmed by 7 bases and 4 bases, with 13 bases remaining between them. CDR3 nucleotides: TGTGCCAGCACAAAGGGGATTGTCACTGAAGCTTTCTTT. It encodes CASTKGIVTEAFF.

CDR3 DNA sequence: TGTGCCAGCGCGAGAGGGGGGAACACCGGGGAGCTGTTTTTT. Encoded protein: CASARGGNTGELFF. This chain links TRBV6-4 with TRBJ2-2; maybe TRBD1 (6 bases). The CDR3 loop spans 14 amino acids. Germline CDR1 MRHNA, CDR2 SNTAGT. Trimming removed 8 bases at V and 1 base at J, with 11 bases between.

The V gene is TRBV7-2, the J gene TRBJ1-4; maybe TRBD1 (5 bases). Germline V gene data show CDR1 as SGHTA and CDR2 as FQGNSA. This CDR3 has 13 amino acids. With 5 bases removed from V and 5 bases from J, the gap between germline ends came to 9 bases. This chain's CDR3 is CASSGAFNEKLFF. CDR3 DNA sequence: TGTGCCAGCAGCGGGGCCTTCAATGAAAAACTGTTTTTT.

In DNA form, the CDR3 reads TGCGCCAGCAGCTTGGGGGCGGCAGCCCTAGGGGGCTACACCTTC. It translates to CASSLGAAALGGYTF. The chain carries TRBV5-1 and TRBJ1-2, with D uncertain. The CDR3 has 15 amino acids. Trimming cost V 0 bases and J 8 bases, with 17 bases left between them. The V gene's germline CDR1 is SGHRS and CDR2 YFSETQ.